Sequencing of this T cell receptor (beta chain) was carried out in a study of cytotoxic CD8 clonotypes in ibrutinib-treated CLL. Study background: Productive templates per sample averaged roughly 230,000; productive rearrangements, some 99,000.

The germline V gene has CDR1 SEHNR and CDR2 FQNEAQ (reference sequence). CDR3 size: 17 residues. Deletions cut 4 bases from V and 0 bases from J, with 13 bases between. A 1 in 200,000 to 1 in 1 million T cell depth was the sequencing target. Using immunoSEQ multiplex PCR, the repertoire was profiled, and TCRdb retains in-frame clones only, with some absent. Of 140,000 to 150,000 clones listed, 76% are singletons. Regarding this clone: As yet, its antigen is unknown.

Study-wide findings and caveats: Clonality (at baseline) was higher than in age-matched healthy donors and tracked circulating CD8+ T-cell counts.

The gene calls are TRBV7-9 and TRBJ2-6, with D possibly TRBD2 on 6 matching bases. The material sequenced was PBMCs, taken after 24 months of ibrutinib treatment. The sequence was collected from a human donor with chronic lymphocytic leukemia. The CDR3, as DNA: TGTGCCAGCAGCTCCCTGGGGGGAGCCTCTGGGGCCAACGTCCTGACTTTC. Translation gives CASSSLGGASGANVLTF.